This T cell receptor beta chain is from a study of cytomegalovirus exposure and HLA in healthy donors. Study details: Among about 400 genotyped donors, more than 65% fell in the Caucasian-associated ancestry cluster. Study-wide results and caveats: High specificity and sensitivity for cytomegalovirus status were reported for the classifier. Several of the most significant clusters appeared linked to common viral pathogens, based on a later analysis. Owing to their indistinguishability, certain V segments, notably TRBV6-2 and TRBV6-3, were excluded.

The CDR3 consists of 15 residues. Looked up from germline, CDR1 is WNHNN and CDR2 is SYGVQD (reference sequence). Trimming left V 3 bases short and J 3 bases short, with 14 bases between. Comment on this clone: The antigen remains undetermined. This CDR3 is also generated by other DNA sequences in the sample.

This PCR relied on a set of 60 Vbeta primers and 13 Jbeta primers. The assay was immunoSEQ multiplex PCR, and TCRdb's table has in-frame clones only and misses some. The table includes roughly 140,000 clones, less than 85% detected once. This sequence originates from a woman between 50 and 59 years old in good health and CMV-seropositive. The J gene is TRBJ1-1, the V gene TRBV10-1, with a tentative D call TRBD1 (5 bases). The source material was PBMCs. The CDR3: CASSDRSGVDTEAFF. The CDR3 DNA sequence: TGCGCCAGCAGTGACCGTTCGGGGGTGGACACTGAAGCTTTCTTT.